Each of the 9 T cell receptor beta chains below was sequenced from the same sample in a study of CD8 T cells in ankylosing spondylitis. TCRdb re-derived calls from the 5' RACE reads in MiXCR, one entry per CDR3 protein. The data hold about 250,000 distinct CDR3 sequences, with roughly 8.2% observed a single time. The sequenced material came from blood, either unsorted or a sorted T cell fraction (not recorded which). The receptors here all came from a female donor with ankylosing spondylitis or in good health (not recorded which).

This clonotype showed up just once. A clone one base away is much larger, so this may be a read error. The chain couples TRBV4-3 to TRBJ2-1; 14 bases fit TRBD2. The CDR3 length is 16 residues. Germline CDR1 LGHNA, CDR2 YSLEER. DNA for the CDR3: TGCGCCAGCAGCCGCCGACTAGCGGGAGGGCCTAGGGAGCTGTTCTTC. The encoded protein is CASSRRLAGGPRELFF.

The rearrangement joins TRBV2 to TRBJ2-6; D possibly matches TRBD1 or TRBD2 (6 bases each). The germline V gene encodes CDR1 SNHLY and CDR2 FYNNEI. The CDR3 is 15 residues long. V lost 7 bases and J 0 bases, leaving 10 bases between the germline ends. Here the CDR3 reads CASKRGASGANVLTF. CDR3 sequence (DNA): TGTGCCAGCAAAAGGGGGGCCTCTGGGGCCAACGTCCTGACTTTC.

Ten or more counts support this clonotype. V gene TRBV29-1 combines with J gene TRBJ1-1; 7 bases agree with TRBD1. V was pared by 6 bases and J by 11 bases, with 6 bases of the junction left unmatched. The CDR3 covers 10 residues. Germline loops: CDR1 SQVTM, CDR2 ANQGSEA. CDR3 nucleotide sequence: TGCAGCGTCGTGACAGGGCAGGCTTTCTTT. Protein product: CSVVTGQAFF. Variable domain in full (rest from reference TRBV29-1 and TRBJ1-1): SAVISQKPSRDICQRGTSLTIQCQVDSQVTMMFWYRQQPGQSLTLIATANQGSEATYESGFVIDKFPISRPNLTFSTLTVSNMSPEDSSIYLCSVVTGQAFFGQGTRLTVV.

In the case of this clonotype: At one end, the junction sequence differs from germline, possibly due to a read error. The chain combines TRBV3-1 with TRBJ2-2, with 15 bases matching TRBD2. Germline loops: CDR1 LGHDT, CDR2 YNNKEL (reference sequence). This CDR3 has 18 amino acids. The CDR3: CACSPPGLAGGNTGELFF. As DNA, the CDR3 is TGTGCCTGCAGTCCCCCGGGACTAGCGGGAGGGAACACCGGGGAGCTGTTTTTT.

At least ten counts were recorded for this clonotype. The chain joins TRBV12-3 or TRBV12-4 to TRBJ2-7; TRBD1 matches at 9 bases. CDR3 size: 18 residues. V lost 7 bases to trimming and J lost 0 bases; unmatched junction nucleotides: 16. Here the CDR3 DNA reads TGTGCCAGCAACTTTAGGCCAGTCGGGACAGGGAGCTCCTACGAGCAGTACTTC. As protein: CASNFRPVGTGSSYEQYF.

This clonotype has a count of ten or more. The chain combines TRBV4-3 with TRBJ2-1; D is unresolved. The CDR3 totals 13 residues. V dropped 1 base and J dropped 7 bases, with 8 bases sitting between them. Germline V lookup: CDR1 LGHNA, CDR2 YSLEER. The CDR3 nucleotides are TGCGCCAGCAGCCAAGTAGGGTTAAATGAGCAGTTCTTC. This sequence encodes CASSQVGLNEQFF.

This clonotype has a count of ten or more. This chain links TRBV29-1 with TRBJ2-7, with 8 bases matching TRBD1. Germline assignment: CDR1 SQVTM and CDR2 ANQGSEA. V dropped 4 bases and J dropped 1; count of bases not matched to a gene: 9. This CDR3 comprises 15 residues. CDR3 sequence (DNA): TGCAGCGTTGTAAAGCAGGGGGCAAATTCCTACGAGCAGTACTTC. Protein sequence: CSVVKQGANSYEQYF.

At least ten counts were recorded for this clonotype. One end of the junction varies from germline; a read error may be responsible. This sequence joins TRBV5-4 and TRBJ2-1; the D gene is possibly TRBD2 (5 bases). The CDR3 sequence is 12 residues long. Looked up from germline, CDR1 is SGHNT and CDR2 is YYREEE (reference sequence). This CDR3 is CASSFDYYEQFF. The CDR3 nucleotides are TGTGCCAGCAGCTTCGACTACTATGAGCAGTTCTTC. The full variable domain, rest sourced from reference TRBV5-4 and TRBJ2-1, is ETGVTQSPTHLIKTRGQQVTLRCSSQSGHNTVSWYQQALGQGPQFIFQYYREEENGRGNFPPRFSGLQFPNYSSELNVNALELDDSALYLCASSFDYYEQFFGPGTRLTVL.

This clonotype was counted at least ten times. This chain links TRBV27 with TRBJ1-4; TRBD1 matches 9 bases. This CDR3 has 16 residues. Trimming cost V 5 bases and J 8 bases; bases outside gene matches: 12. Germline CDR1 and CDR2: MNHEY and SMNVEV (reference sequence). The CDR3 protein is CASSPRGDRAREKLFF. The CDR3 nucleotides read TGTGCCAGCAGTCCCAGGGGGGACAGGGCTCGGGAAAAACTGTTTTTT.